Listed here is a single TCR beta chain. This CDR3 is 14 amino acids long. V lost 5 bases, J lost 1 base, and 2 bases stayed unmatched. CDR1 MNHEY and CDR2 SMNVEV come from the germline V gene (reference sequence). The record originates from a study of OX40 agonist ivuxolimab in advanced cancers. Study-wide background: Therapy given before enrollment (anti-PD-1, anti-PD-L1 or anti-CTLA-4) was allowed, and around 44% had some.

Produced via immunoSEQ multiplex PCR; TCRdb's table is partial and in-frame only. Here the sample spans about 77,000 clones, 65% to 90% being singletons. The receptor was derived from an adult with an advanced solid tumor such as melanoma, head and neck, liver or kidney cancer. The rearrangement links TRBV27 to TRBJ1-5; 7 bases map to TRBD1. The starting material was CD4+ or CD8+ T cells sorted from blood, obtained in a trial of the OX40 agonist ivuxolimab. CDR3 residues: CASSMTGSNQPQHF. In nucleotides, the CDR3 is TGTGCCAGCAGTATGACAGGGAGCAATCAGCCCCAGCATTTT.